The next 30 T cell receptor beta chains were all read from a single sample in a study of shared clonotypes between healthy human individuals. Method: immunoSEQ multiplex PCR; TCRdb's copy keeps in-frame clones and lacks some. The sample lists about a million clones; roughly 80% were seen once. What was sequenced was memory CD4+ T cells sorted from blood. Subset here: CD45RA-negative fraction. These TCRs come from a man aged 18-30 years in good health.

The chain couples TRBV19 to TRBJ2-7; 8 nucleotides agree with TRBD1. The CDR3 is 17 residues long. J gave up 5 bases and V 5 bases, and 17 bases lay outside the gene matches. Germline-derived CDR1 and CDR2 are LNHDA and SQIVND (reference sequence). The CDR3 here is CASSPATLGRGLNEQYF. The CDR3 DNA reads as TGTGCCAGTAGTCCCGCAACCCTTGGCAGGGGGCTTAACGAGCAGTACTTC.

The chain is built from TRBV5-4 and TRBJ2-3; TRBD2 matches at 14 bases. The germline gives CDR1 SGHNT, CDR2 YYREEE (reference sequence). The CDR3 consists of 19 residues. V shed 5 bases, J shed 3 bases, and the junction held 14 bases outside the gene matches. Written as DNA, the CDR3 is TGTGCCAGCAGGCCTCCGGGACTAGCGGGGGTTTTCGAAACAGATACGCAGTATTTT. Translated, it gives CASRPPGLAGVFETDTQYF.

As to this clone: Other nucleotide sequences in the sample specify the same CDR3. The V and J genes are TRBV18 and TRBJ2-1; 9 bases agree with TRBD2. V gave up 0 bases and J gave up 3 bases; unmatched junction bases: 3. CDR1 is KGHSH, CDR2 LQKENI, per germline. The length of the CDR3 is 16 residues. The CDR3 protein is CASSPPSSGDYNEQFF. The CDR3 DNA is TGTGCCAGCTCACCACCGTCTAGCGGGGACTACAATGAGCAGTTCTTC.

This clone was seen a handful of times. The chain is built from TRBV6-1 and TRBJ1-2; D is ambiguous. The germline gives CDR1 MNHNS, CDR2 SASEGT. This CDR3 has 16 residues. V was cut by 0 bases and J by 5 bases, with 16 bases left in between. CDR3 DNA: TGTGCCAGCAGTGAAGCGCTTCCCGTGGATTGGTATGGCTACACCTTC. Translation: CASSEALPVDWYGYTF.

V usage is TRBV7-9 and J usage is TRBJ2-3; D remains ambiguous. CDR1 is SEHNR and CDR2 is FQNEAQ in the germline V gene (reference sequence). The CDR3 extends over 13 amino acids. Between the trimmed V and J ends, which lost 1 base and 4 bases, there was a span of 6 bases. The CDR3: CASSLGAADTQYF. CDR3 nucleotides: TGTGCCAGCAGCTTAGGGGCAGCAGATACGCAGTATTTT.

This clone was counted a single time. This chain uses TRBV4-3 with TRBJ1-5; no definite D call. Germline V CDR1 and CDR2: LGHNA, YSLEER. The CDR3 length is 13 residues. Trimming shortened V by 3 bases and J by 6 bases, and 9 bases separated the two germline ends. The CDR3 nucleotides are TGCGCCAGCAGCCAGGGAGCCGGTCAGCCCCAGCATTTT. It yields the protein CASSQGAGQPQHF.

A remark on this clone: Other nucleotide sequences from this sample produce the same CDR3. The chain joins TRBV5-1 to TRBJ2-3, with D perhaps TRBD2 (5 bases). CDR1 and CDR2 from the germline V gene are SGHRS and YFSETQ. The CDR3 loop spans 14 amino acids. Between the trimmed V and J ends, which lost 0 bases and 2 bases, there was a span of 7 bases. The CDR3 DNA reads TGCGCCAGCAGCTTGGCGGGATCCACAGATACGCAGTATTTT. It translates to CASSLAGSTDTQYF. Based on the CDR3 plus reference TRBV5-1 and TRBJ2-3, the full variable domain is KAGVTQTPRYLIKTRGQQVTLSCSPISGHRSVSWYQQTPGQGLQFLFEYFSETQRNKGNFPGRFSGRQFSNSRSEMNVSTLELGDSALYLCASSLAGSTDTQYFGPGTRLTVL.

This clone was detected only a few times. The chain combines TRBV27 with TRBJ2-1; D is undetermined. The V gene lost 0 bases and the J gene lost 10 bases, with 13 bases spanning the gap. The germline gives CDR1 MNHEY, CDR2 SMNVEV (reference sequence). This CDR3 contains 14 residues. CDR3 in DNA: TGTGCCAGCAGTTTATCGGCTGCCTGGGGAGAGCAGTTCTTC. Its translation is CASSLSAAWGEQFF.

The chain joins TRBV6-5 to TRBJ1-5; TRBD1 is a possible D gene (6 bases). The CDR3 totals 15 residues. Germline-derived CDR1 and CDR2 are MNHEY and SVGAGI. The V end lost 0 bases, the J end lost 5 bases, and 11 bases lay between the germline ends. CDR3 sequence reads: CASSYSDSSYQPQHF. The CDR3 nucleotides are TGTGCCAGCAGTTACTCGGACAGCTCATATCAGCCCCAGCATTTT.

This sequence joins TRBV5-1 and TRBJ1-1; 8 bases fit TRBD1. The V gene end was trimmed by 0 bases and the J gene end by 6 bases; junction bases not matched to a gene: 7. Germline V CDR1 and CDR2: SGHRS, YFSETQ. The CDR3 loop spans 15 amino acids. CDR3 sequence (DNA): TGCGCCAGCAGCTTGGAAAGGACAGGGAGCGCTGAAGCTTTCTTT. It codes for CASSLERTGSAEAFF.

This chain joins TRBV10-2 and TRBJ2-1, with 10 bases that match TRBD2. The V gene's germline CDR1 is WSHSY and CDR2 SAAADI. Unmatched junction bases numbered 3, after V lost 0 bases and J lost 7 bases. This CDR3 comprises 15 residues. The CDR3 region has the DNA TGCGCCAGCAGTGAGTCACCTAGCGGGAGAAATGAGCAGTTCTTC. The encoded protein is CASSESPSGRNEQFF.

This clone was detected only once. This chain connects TRBV29-1 to TRBJ1-1, with D unresolved. Germline assignment: CDR1 SQVTM and CDR2 ANQGSEA. The CDR3 is made up of 12 amino acids. V was clipped by 7 bases and J by 3 bases, with 12 bases between them. CDR3 sequence (DNA): TGCAGCGGCGGTGGGGTGCACACTGAAGCTTTCTTT. Translation: CSGGGVHTEAFF.

This clone was seen a single time. The genes are TRBV4-2 and TRBJ2-7; D is uncertain. The CDR3 is 16 residues long. Germline V gives CDR1 LGHNA, CDR2 YNFKEQ. V dropped 4 bases and J dropped 2 bases, with 18 bases sitting between them. In DNA, the CDR3 is TGTGCCAGCAGCCGAGAGACCCCCGCGGTAACCTACGAGCAGTACTTC. Its protein product is CASSRETPAVTYEQYF.

V gene TRBV7-2 combines with J gene TRBJ1-2; 8 bases align to TRBD1. The trim removed 4 bases at V and 8 bases at J, leaving 6 bases unmatched. This CDR3 region has 13 residues. The germline V gene has CDR1 SGHTA and CDR2 FQGNSA. DNA of the CDR3: TGTGCCAGCAGCTCAGGACAGGGAGTCGGCTACACCTTC. This translates into CASSSGQGVGYTF. Supplemented by reference TRBV7-2 and TRBJ1-2, the full variable domain reads GAGVSQSPSNKVTEKGKDVELRCDPISGHTALYWYRQSLGQGLEFLIYFQGNSAPDKSGLPSDRFSAERTGGSVSTLTIQRTQQEDSAVYLCASSSGQGVGYTFGSGTRLTVV.

The gene calls are TRBV19 and TRBJ1-4; a possible D gene is TRBD1 (5 bases). Germline V lookup: CDR1 LNHDA, CDR2 SQIVND (reference sequence). Between the trimmed V and J ends, which lost 8 bases and 2 bases, there was a span of 15 bases. The CDR3 is made up of 15 amino acids. The CDR3 reads CASVDRAGTNEKLFF. The CDR3 DNA follows: TGTGCCAGTGTAGACCGGGCAGGGACTAATGAAAAACTGTTTTTT.

The chain couples TRBV11-2 to TRBJ2-2; the match to TRBD2 covers 12 bases. The CDR3 runs to 17 residues. Germline V CDR1 and CDR2: SGHAT, FQNNGV. Trimming at V came to 0 bases and at J to 5 bases, leaving 4 bases not matched to a gene. CDR3 sequence reads: CASSLDGGTSGTGELFF. CDR3 in DNA: TGTGCCAGCAGCTTAGATGGAGGGACTAGCGGGACCGGGGAGCTGTTTTTT.

V and J are TRBV4-3 and TRBJ2-7, with 9 bases aligning to TRBD1. This CDR3 has 14 residues. J gave up 5 bases and V 0 bases, and 2 bases lay outside the gene matches. The germline CDR1 and CDR2 sequences are LGHNA and YSLEER. DNA of the CDR3: TGCGCCAGCAGCCAAGAGGGACAGGGTAACGAGCAGTACTTC. Translation: CASSQEGQGNEQYF.

V is TRBV5-1 and J is TRBJ2-3, with 9 bases identical to TRBD2. The CDR3 is 15 residues long. V gave up 3 bases and J gave up 6 bases; unmatched junction bases: 8. The germline V gene has CDR1 SGHRS and CDR2 YFSETQ. For the CDR3, the DNA is TGCGCCAGCAGCTATAGTAGCGGGGGTGGGGATACGCAGTATTTT. This sequence encodes CASSYSSGGGDTQYF.

V and J are TRBV7-9 and TRBJ2-3; D may be TRBD2 (6 bases). The CDR3 extends over 16 amino acids. Trimming took off 3 bases at V and 1 base at J, with 14 bases between the two ends. Germline V gives CDR1 SEHNR, CDR2 FQNEAQ (reference sequence). The CDR3 here is CASSFGGGGGTDTQYF. CDR3 nucleotide sequence: TGTGCCAGCAGCTTTGGGGGTGGCGGGGGCACAGATACGCAGTATTTT. The full variable domain, with the rest looked up from reference TRBV7-9 and TRBJ2-3, is DTGVSQNPRHKITKRGQNVTFRCDPISEHNRLYWYRQTLGQGPEFLTYFQNEAQLEKSRLLSDRFSAERPKGSFSTLEIQRTEQGDSAMYLCASSFGGGGGTDTQYFGPGTRLTVL.

The V call is TRBV19, the J call TRBJ2-7; D not resolved. The CDR3 has 14 amino acids. V dropped 5 bases and J dropped 3 bases, with 14 bases sitting between them. Germline CDR1 reads LNHDA; CDR2 reads SQIVND (reference sequence). CDR3 residues: CASSPIGNGYEQYF. The CDR3 DNA is TGTGCCAGTAGTCCCATAGGGAACGGCTACGAGCAGTACTTC.

This rearrangement joins TRBV18 to TRBJ2-2; weak D call: TRBD2 (5 bases). The germline V gene has CDR1 KGHSH and CDR2 LQKENI. The CDR3 loop spans 16 amino acids. The germline V and J ends were trimmed by 0 bases and 0 bases, with 8 bases remaining between them. The CDR3 nucleotides read TGTGCCAGCTCACCACCTCGGGGTTCGAACACCGGGGAGCTGTTTTTT. Translating gives CASSPPRGSNTGELFF.

In the case of this clone: Distinct nucleotide sequences in the sample also encode this CDR3. For the CDR3, the DNA is TGTGCCAGCGGAGACTACGAGCAGTACTTC. Amino acids: CASGDYEQYF. The V gene is TRBV6-5, the J gene TRBJ2-7; D not certain. Trimming took off 8 bases at V and 3 bases at J, with 5 bases between the two ends. The CDR3 is made up of 10 amino acids. Germline V CDR1 and CDR2: MNHEY, SVGAGI.

V and J are TRBV7-9 and TRBJ1-1; D unclear. This CDR3 comprises 12 residues. The germline V and J ends were trimmed by 6 bases and 5 bases, with 10 bases remaining between them. Looked up from germline, CDR1 is SEHNR and CDR2 is FQNEAQ (reference sequence). The CDR3 is CASSFFKTEAFF. Here the CDR3 DNA reads TGTGCCAGCAGTTTTTTCAAAACTGAAGCTTTCTTT. The full variable domain, with the rest looked up from reference TRBV7-9 and TRBJ1-1, is DTGVSQNPRHKITKRGQNVTFRCDPISEHNRLYWYRQTLGQGPEFLTYFQNEAQLEKSRLLSDRFSAERPKGSFSTLEIQRTEQGDSAMYLCASSFFKTEAFFGQGTRLTVV.

For this clone: Distinct nucleotide sequences in the sample also encode this CDR3. The chain combines TRBV7-2 with TRBJ2-7; D gene unclear. Germline V gene sequence: CDR1 SGHTA, CDR2 FQGNSA. Between the trimmed V and J ends, which lost 0 bases and 2 bases, there was a span of 8 bases. This CDR3 has 14 residues. The DNA of the CDR3 is TGTGCCAGCAGCTTAGCTAGCCCTCCCTACGAGCAGTACTTC. Protein: CASSLASPPYEQYF.

The chain is built from TRBV2 and TRBJ2-7; TRBD1 aligns across 10 bases. The ends lost 3 bases at V and 6 bases at J; junction bases unmatched: 8. Germline V lookup: CDR1 SNHLY, CDR2 FYNNEI. The CDR3 consists of 15 residues. The CDR3 DNA sequence: TGTGCCAGCAGTGACGTGGGACAGGGGAACGGCGAGCAGTACTTC. Translating gives CASSDVGQGNGEQYF.

The chain has TRBV9 and TRBJ1-4, with D hard to call. The CDR3 has 15 residues. Trimming removed 0 bases from V and 5 bases from J, with 11 bases in between. Germline V lookup: CDR1 SGDLS, CDR2 YYNGEE. CDR3 protein: CASSVAGSTNEKLFF. DNA of the CDR3: TGTGCCAGCAGCGTAGCAGGCAGCACAAATGAAAAACTGTTTTTT.

A few counts support this clone. This rearrangement joins TRBV5-4 to TRBJ1-5, with TRBD1 as a possible D gene (6 bases). CDR3 length equals 18 residues. The V gene lost 5 bases and the J gene lost 3 bases, with 24 bases spanning the gap. Germline V lookup: CDR1 SGHNT, CDR2 YYREEE (reference sequence). CDR3 in DNA: TGTGCCAGCAGTGCAATTAGTTGGACAGACGGCCCCAATCAGCCCCAGCATTTT. Translating it yields CASSAISWTDGPNQPQHF.

The CDR3 DNA sequence: TGTGCCAGCAGTGACGGCACGGGAAACATTCAGTACTTC. Residues: CASSDGTGNIQYF. This chain uses TRBV2 with TRBJ2-4, with D unresolved. The V and J ends lost 3 bases and 6 bases respectively, with 9 bases between them. Germline CDR1 reads SNHLY; CDR2 reads FYNNEI. This CDR3 contains 13 residues.

For the CDR3, the DNA is TGTGCCAGCAGCCTCCAGGGGGGAGGGCCCGACGAGCAGTACTTC. This gives the protein CASSLQGGGPDEQYF. The V call is TRBV7-2, the J call TRBJ2-7; D could derive from TRBD1 or TRBD2 (7 bases each). Trimming pared 5 bases from V and 5 bases from J, leaving 19 bases between. The CDR3 runs to 15 residues. Germline V gene data show CDR1 as SGHTA and CDR2 as FQGNSA.

The chain carries TRBV9 and TRBJ2-3; 10 bases match TRBD2. Germline CDR1 reads SGDLS; CDR2 reads YYNGEE. V lost 3 bases, J lost 6 bases, and 4 bases stayed unmatched. This CDR3 has 14 residues. The CDR3 spells CASSASGSSDTQYF. CDR3 coding DNA: TGTGCCAGCAGCGCTAGCGGGAGTTCTGATACGCAGTATTTT. Looking up the rest from reference TRBV9 and TRBJ2-3 gives the full variable domain: DSGVTQTPKHLITATGQRVTLRCSPRSGDLSVYWYQQSLDQGLQFLIQYYNGEERAKGNILERFSAQQFPDLHSELNLSSLELGDSALYFCASSASGSSDTQYFGPGTRLTVL.